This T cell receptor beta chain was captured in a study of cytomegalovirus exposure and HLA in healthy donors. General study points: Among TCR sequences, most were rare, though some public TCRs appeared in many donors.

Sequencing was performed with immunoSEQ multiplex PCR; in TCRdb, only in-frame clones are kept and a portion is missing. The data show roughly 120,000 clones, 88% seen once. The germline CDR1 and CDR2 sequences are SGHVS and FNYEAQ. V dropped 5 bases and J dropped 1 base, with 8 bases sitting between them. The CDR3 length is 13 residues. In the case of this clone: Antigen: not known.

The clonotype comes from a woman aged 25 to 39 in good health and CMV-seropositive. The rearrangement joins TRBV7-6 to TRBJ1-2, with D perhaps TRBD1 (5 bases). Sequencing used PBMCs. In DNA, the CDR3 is TGTGCCAGCAGCCCACAGGATAACTATGGCTACACCTTC. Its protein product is CASSPQDNYGYTF.